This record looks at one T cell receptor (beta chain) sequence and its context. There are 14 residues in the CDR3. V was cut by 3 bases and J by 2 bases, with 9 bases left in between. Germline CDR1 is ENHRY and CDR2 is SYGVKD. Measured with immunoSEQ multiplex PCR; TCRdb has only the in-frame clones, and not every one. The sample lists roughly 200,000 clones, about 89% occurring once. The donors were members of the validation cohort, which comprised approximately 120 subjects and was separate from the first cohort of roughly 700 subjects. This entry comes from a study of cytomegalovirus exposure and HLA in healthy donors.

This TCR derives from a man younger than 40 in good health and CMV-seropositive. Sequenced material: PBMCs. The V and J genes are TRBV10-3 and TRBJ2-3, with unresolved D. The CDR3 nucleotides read TGTGCCATCAGTGATCAAGGATCCACAGATACGCAGTATTTT. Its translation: CAISDQGSTDTQYF.